These 7 T cell receptor beta chains came from one sample sequenced in a study of cytomegalovirus exposure and HLA in healthy donors. The primer mix had 60 Vbeta and 13 Jbeta primers. Here immunoSEQ multiplex PCR was the method, and the copy in TCRdb shows in-frame clones only, minus some. The sample consists of about 200,000 clones, around 86% of them appearing once. The sequencing input was PBMCs. These receptors were obtained from a woman aged 40 to 55 in good health and CMV-seronegative.

The chain employs TRBV6-1 and TRBJ2-7; D is possibly TRBD1 (6 bases). V dropped 7 bases and J dropped 1 base, with 14 bases sitting between them. The CDR3 spans 14 residues. The germline V gene encodes CDR1 MNHNS and CDR2 SASEGT. CDR3 sequence (DNA): TGTGCCAGCAAGTTAGGGCAGGGGTCCTACGAGCAGTACTTC. It specifies CASKLGQGSYEQYF.

The chain carries TRBV5-1 and TRBJ2-7; D not certain. Germline V CDR1 and CDR2: SGHRS, YFSETQ. The V gene lost 0 bases and the J gene lost 2 bases, with 6 bases spanning the gap. This CDR3 comprises 13 residues. CDR3 sequence: CASSLVETYEQYF. Here the CDR3 DNA reads TGCGCCAGCAGCTTGGTCGAGACCTACGAGCAGTACTTC.

V gene TRBV19 combines with J gene TRBJ2-1, with a possible D match to TRBD1 (6 bases). This CDR3 has 12 residues. The ends were cut back, 10 bases at V and 7 bases at J, with 14 bases in the middle. Germline loops: CDR1 LNHDA, CDR2 SQIVND (reference sequence). The CDR3 coding sequence is TGTGCCACCGAGGGGGACGGAAATGAGCAGTTCTTC. Protein product: CATEGDGNEQFF.

V and J are TRBV28 and TRBJ1-2; no definite D call. V lost 6 bases and J lost 4, with 12 bases in between. In germline, CDR1 is MDHEN, CDR2 SYDVKM. This CDR3 is 13 amino acids long. The CDR3 coding sequence is TGTGCCAGCAGCCCAGACATGGCCTATGGCTACACCTTC. Amino acids: CASSPDMAYGYTF.

This chain joins TRBV9 and TRBJ2-7; D is perhaps TRBD1 (6 bases). This CDR3 has 14 residues. V lost 3 bases and J lost 2, with 12 bases in between. Germline V gives CDR1 SGDLS, CDR2 YYNGEE. CDR3 sequence reads: CASSGTGTPYEQYF. The CDR3 DNA reads TGTGCCAGCAGCGGCACCGGGACACCCTACGAGCAGTACTTC.

J is TRBJ2-2 and V is TRBV9, with 9 positions matching TRBD2. The V gene end was trimmed by 5 bases and the J gene end by 7 bases; junction bases not matched to a gene: 15. The CDR3 is made up of 17 amino acids. Germline loops: CDR1 SGDLS, CDR2 YYNGEE. The DNA of the CDR3 is TGTGCCAGCAGTTTGGGGCTAGCGGGACTCTCCGGCGGGGAGCTGTTTTTT. This sequence encodes CASSLGLAGLSGGELFF. The complete variable domain, with remaining parts taken from reference TRBV9 and TRBJ2-2, reads DSGVTQTPKHLITATGQRVTLRCSPRSGDLSVYWYQQSLDQGLQFLIQYYNGEERAKGNILERFSAQQFPDLHSELNLSSLELGDSALYFCASSLGLAGLSGGELFFGEGSRLTVL.

The J gene is TRBJ2-3, the V gene TRBV7-7; 8 nucleotides match TRBD2. Germline assignment: CDR1 SSHAT and CDR2 FNYEAQ (reference sequence). This CDR3 contains 15 residues. The V segment lost 3 bases and the J segment 3 bases; nucleotides outside the gene matches: 5. The DNA of the CDR3 is TGTGCCAGCAGCTTGACTAGCGTGATTACAGATACGCAGTATTTT. It encodes CASSLTSVITDTQYF.